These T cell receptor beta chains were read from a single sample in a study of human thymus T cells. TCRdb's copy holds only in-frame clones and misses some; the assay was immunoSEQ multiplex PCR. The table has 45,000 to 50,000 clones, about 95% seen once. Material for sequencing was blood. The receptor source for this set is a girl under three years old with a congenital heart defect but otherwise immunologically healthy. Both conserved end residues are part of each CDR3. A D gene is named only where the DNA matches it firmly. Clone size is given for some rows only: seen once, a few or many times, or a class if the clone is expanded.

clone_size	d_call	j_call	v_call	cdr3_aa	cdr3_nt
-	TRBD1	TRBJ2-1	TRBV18	CASSPTTGAGNEQFF	TGTGCCAGCTCACCAACAACAGGGGCGGGCAATGAGCAGTTCTTC
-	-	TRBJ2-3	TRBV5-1	CASSLRLVPWGGVVADTQYF	TGCGCCAGCAGCTTAAGACTAGTGCCTTGGGGTGGAGTAGTGGCAGATACGCAGTATTTT
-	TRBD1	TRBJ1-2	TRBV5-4	CASSTGQGVNYGYTF	TGTGCCAGCAGCACGGGACAGGGAGTGAACTATGGCTACACCTTC
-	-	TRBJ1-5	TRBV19	CASSLNSNQPQHF	TGTGCCAGTAGCCTAAATAGCAATCAGCCCCAGCATTTT
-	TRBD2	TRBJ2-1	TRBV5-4	CASSVPGLAGGWSDEQFF	TGTGCCAGCAGCGTCCCGGGACTAGCGGGAGGTTGGAGCGATGAGCAGTTCTTC
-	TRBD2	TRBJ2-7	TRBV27	CASSLGGRAPYEQYF	TGTGCCAGCAGTTTAGGCGGGAGGGCCCCCTACGAGCAGTACTTC
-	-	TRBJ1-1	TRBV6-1	CASSVIPMNTEAFF	TGTGCCAGCAGCGTCATCCCCATGAACACTGAAGCTTTCTTT
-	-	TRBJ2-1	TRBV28	CASSLAALAYNEQFF	TGTGCCAGCAGTTTAGCCGCCTTAGCGTACAATGAGCAGTTCTTC
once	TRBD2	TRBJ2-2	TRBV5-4	CASSWGLAVNTGELFF	TGTGCCAGCAGCTGGGGACTAGCGGTGAACACCGGGGAGCTGTTTTTT
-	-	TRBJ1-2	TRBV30	CAWSVRGRNGYTF	TGTGCCTGGAGTGTAAGGGGTCGAAATGGCTACACCTTC
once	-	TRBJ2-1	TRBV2	CASRVVRPNEQFF	TGTGCCAGCCGGGTTGTCAGGCCCAATGAGCAGTTCTTC
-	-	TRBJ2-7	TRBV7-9	CASSSAGAGSYEQYF	TGTGCCAGCAGCTCCGCGGGGGCAGGGAGTTACGAGCAGTACTTC
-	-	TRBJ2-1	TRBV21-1	CASSKNVIRSLSYNEQFF	TGTGCCAGCAGCAAAAATGTGATCCGGTCCCTCTCCTACAATGAGCAGTTCTTC
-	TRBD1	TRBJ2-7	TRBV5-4	CASSQKQGAGEQYF	TGTGCCAGCAGCCAAAAACAGGGGGCGGGGGAGCAGTACTTC
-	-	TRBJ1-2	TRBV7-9	CASSLSRGSDGYTF	TGTGCCAGCAGCTTATCCAGGGGAAGCGATGGCTACACCTTC
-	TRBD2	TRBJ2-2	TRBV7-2	CASSSLAGTGELFF	TGTGCCAGCAGCTCCCTAGCGGGCACCGGGGAGCTGTTTTTT
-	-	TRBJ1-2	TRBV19	CASSREGQAGYTF	TGTGCCAGTAGTCGGGAGGGACAAGCGGGCTACACCTTC
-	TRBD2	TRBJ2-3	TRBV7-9	CASTWVSGIRDTQYF	TGTGCCAGCACCTGGGTAAGCGGGATACGAGATACGCAGTATTTT
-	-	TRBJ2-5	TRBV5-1	CASSLDQGKRGETQYF	TGCGCCAGCAGCTTGGACCAGGGGAAGAGGGGAGAGACCCAGTACTTC
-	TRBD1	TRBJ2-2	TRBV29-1	CSALPQGVPNTGELFF	TGCAGCGCCCTGCCACAGGGGGTCCCGAACACCGGGGAGCTGTTTTTT
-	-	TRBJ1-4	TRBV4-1	CASSQGTGTGNEKLFF	TGCGCCAGCAGCCAAGGAACCGGGACGGGTAATGAAAAACTGTTTTTT
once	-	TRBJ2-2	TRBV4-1	CASSDSTGELFF	TGCGCCAGCAGCGACAGCACCGGGGAGCTGTTTTTT